This TCR beta chain was identified during a study of blood T cell repertoires in COVID-19. Whole-study context: Acute and convalescent COVID-19 samples came from the United States, Italy and Spain. From T cells, B-cell-depleted T cells, or PBMCs came the material, which was cDNA or gDNA.

The CDR3 totals 18 residues. V lost 5 bases and J lost 4, with 26 bases in between. Looked up from germline, CDR1 is LNHDA and CDR2 is SQIVND (reference sequence). Methods used by the authors: Reference gene primer amplification in the assay estimated nucleated cell counts. TCRdb's table, derived via immunoSEQ multiplex PCR, lists solely in-frame clones and lacks some. D and trimming come from the DNA, and the V and J calls and clone size come from that table. The table includes fewer than 150,000 clones, approximately 84% detected once. The source is a woman aged 45-59 years who had recovered from COVID-19. V is TRBV19 and J is TRBJ1-2; D possibly corresponds to TRBD1 (5 bases). Sequenced sample: peripheral blood. The CDR3 loop reads CASSSPGSATSGGYGYTF. As DNA, the CDR3 is TGTGCCAGTAGTTCCCCAGGGAGCGCTACCTCCGGGGGCTATGGCTACACCTTC.